This T cell receptor (beta chain) was identified during a study of identical twins. A single record per CDR3 protein comes from TCRdb applying MiXCR to the 5' RACE reads. The table records just over 450,000 distinct CDR3 sequences, approximately 15% of them present only once. Whole-study findings and limits: Alpha sequences out of frame and shared by twins had excess low generation probability.

Worth noting for this clonotype: Its target is unknown.

These data are also associated with another study on yellow fever vaccine responses in identical twins.

Sequences were obtained from CD4+ T cells sorted from blood. The origin of this receptor is a woman aged 18-35 years in good health.

The CDR3, as DNA: TGTGCCAGCCAGACATGGGACACCGGGGAGCTGTTTTTT. This encodes CASQTWDTGELFF. The chain uses TRBV6-1 and TRBJ2-2; no clear D. The CDR3 length is 13 residues. Trimming stripped 8 bases from V and 3 bases from J, with 10 bases between. Germline lookup yields CDR1 MNHNS and CDR2 SASEGT.